One and the same sample provided the 2 T cell receptor beta chains below, sequenced in a study of cytomegalovirus exposure and HLA in healthy donors. The PCR used 60 Vbeta and 13 Jbeta primers. Sequencing was performed with immunoSEQ multiplex PCR; in TCRdb, only in-frame clones are kept and a portion is missing. The sample yields more than 75,000 clones, around 80% seen once. The sample comprised PBMCs. These receptors were obtained from a man between 25 and 39 years old in good health and CMV-seronegative.

The V and J genes are TRBV7-8 and TRBJ1-1, with 11 bases fitting TRBD1. CDR1 and CDR2 from the germline V gene are SGHVS and FQNEAQ. The CDR3 runs 17 residues. The trim removed 5 bases at V and 7 bases at J, leaving 15 bases unmatched. The CDR3, as DNA: TGTGCCAGCAGCCCCCGGCCCGGACAGGGGGCGACCAGTGAAGCTTTCTTT. It yields the protein CASSPRPGQGATSEAFF. The entire variable domain, with the rest obtained from reference TRBV7-8 and TRBJ1-1, is as follows: GAGVSQSPRYKVAKRGQDVALRCDPISGHVSLFWYQQALGQGPEFLTYFQNEAQLDKSGLPSDRFFAERPEGSVSTLKIQRTQQEDSAVYLCASSPRPGQGATSEAFFGQGTRLTVV.

The rearrangement joins TRBV25-1 to TRBJ1-4; 9 bases match TRBD1. Germline CDR1 is MGHDK and CDR2 is SYGVNS. Trimming cost V 1 base and J 5 bases; bases outside gene matches: 5. The CDR3 has 16 amino acids. CDR3 amino acids: CASSESGQGRNEKLFF. The CDR3 DNA is TGTGCCAGCAGTGAATCAGGACAGGGGCGGAATGAAAAACTGTTTTTT.